The clone carrying this T cell receptor (beta chain) was observed a few times. The target antigen is unknown. The data were obtained in a study of breast tumors, draining lymph nodes, adjacent tissues. Overall study results and limits: Tumor repertoires ranked between lymph nodes and nontumor tissue in diversity, with V and J gene preferences.

The CDR3 spans 14 residues. Per the germline V gene, CDR1 is MNHEY and CDR2 is SVGEGT. Trimming pared 5 bases from V and 7 bases from J, leaving 15 bases between. MiXCR, applied by TCRdb to the multiplex PCR reads, yields one record per CDR3 protein. The top ten clones hold approximately 3.6% of a sample with some 250,000 distinct CDR3 sequences, 30% to 35% of them seen once. Samples came from axillary lymph nodes draining the breast cancer. The sequence derives from a female donor with breast cancer. Some clones in this sample may be carry-over from other donors' samples. Sequencing was carried out using axillary lymph node tissue. V usage is TRBV6-2 or TRBV6-3 and J usage is TRBJ1-5, with D possibly matching TRBD1 (5 bases). The CDR3 protein is CASSLGASGQPQHF. The CDR3 region has the DNA TGTGCCAGCAGTCTAGGGGCGTCAGGCCAGCCCCAGCATTTT.